This T cell receptor beta chain was found in a study of T cells in Graves' hyperthyroidism and ophthalmopathy. Whole-study context: Pretreatment peripheral blood was obtained at initial diagnosis.

Study conclusions and caveats: Among thyroid clonotypes expanded above 0.001, most also appeared in blood.

PBMCs were obtained from approximately 9.2 ml fresh peripheral blood. As regards this clonotype: Its matching antigen is unknown.

Amplification of TCR beta CDR3 regions was performed using RNA transcripts as template. First-round RT-PCR of the TCR CDR3 relied on the HTBI primer set. TCRdb recomputed calls from the multiplex PCR reads with MiXCR, one row per CDR3 protein. This table holds about 200,000 distinct CDR3 sequences, approximately 16% found once. Sequencing input: blood. This receptor was taken from a woman in her fifties or sixties with Graves' hyperthyroidism.

This CDR3 reads CASVYSDLLNTEAFF. The DNA for the CDR3 is TGTGCCAGCGTATACTCGGACCTACTGAACACTGAAGCTTTCTTT. The rearrangement joins TRBV28 to TRBJ1-1; D call uncertain. The germline V gene has CDR1 MDHEN and CDR2 SYDVKM. V lost 8 bases and J lost 0, with 16 bases in between. This CDR3 has 15 amino acids.